Each of the 23 T cell receptor beta chains below was sequenced from the same sample in a study of blood T cell repertoires in COVID-19. TCRdb's copy holds only in-frame clones and misses some; the assay was immunoSEQ multiplex PCR. The sample includes approximately 170,000 clones, approximately 86% of them seen just once. Material for sequencing was peripheral blood. The receptors shown here come from an elderly woman with COVID-19, enrolled during active disease.

The V call is TRBV18, the J call TRBJ1-1, with D perhaps matching TRBD1 (6 bases). V lost 6 bases, J lost 1 base, and 12 bases lay in between. The CDR3 runs to 14 residues. The germline V gene has CDR1 KGHSH and CDR2 LQKENI. CDR3 residues: CASSQQGPNTEAFF. CDR3 sequence (DNA): TGTGCCAGCTCGCAACAGGGCCCGAACACTGAAGCTTTCTTT.

The rearrangement uses TRBV19 and TRBJ2-3; 8 nucleotides agree with TRBD1. This CDR3 comprises 16 residues. With V trimmed by 7 bases and J by 13 bases, 22 bases remained unmatched. The V gene's germline CDR1 is LNHDA and CDR2 SQIVND (reference sequence). CDR3 in amino acids: CASILGQANCGGSKYF. The CDR3 region has the DNA TGTGCCAGTATTCTGGGACAGGCCAATTGCGGCGGAAGTAAGTATTTT.

V and J are TRBV7-9 and TRBJ2-3, with D maybe TRBD2 (5 bases). Trimming stripped 1 base from V and 0 bases from J, with 8 bases between. There are 15 residues in the CDR3. Germline lookup yields CDR1 SEHNR and CDR2 FQNEAQ (reference sequence). CDR3 loop: CASSLGVASTDTQYF. The DNA of the CDR3 is TGTGCCAGCAGCTTAGGTGTAGCGAGCACAGATACGCAGTATTTT.

Concerning this clone itself: The same CDR3 also results from other DNA sequences found in this sample. The genes are TRBV19 and TRBJ2-2; possibly TRBD1 for D (6 bases). The germline V and J ends were trimmed by 3 bases and 0 bases, with 8 bases remaining between them. This CDR3 is built from 15 residues. Germline loops: CDR1 LNHDA, CDR2 SQIVND (reference sequence). The CDR3 loop is CASSIQGTNTGELFF. CDR3 nucleotides: TGTGCCAGTAGTATTCAGGGGACGAACACCGGGGAGCTGTTTTTT.

The V and J genes are TRBV19 and TRBJ1-5; possible D gene TRBD1, 5 bases. Trimming pared 0 bases from V and 1 base from J, leaving 7 bases between. The CDR3 is made up of 15 amino acids. Germline V gene lookup returns CDR1 LNHDA and CDR2 SQIVND (reference sequence). The CDR3 region is CASSIDGGSNQPQHF. CDR3 bases: TGTGCCAGTAGTATAGATGGGGGGAGCAATCAGCCCCAGCATTTT. Looking up the rest from reference TRBV19 and TRBJ1-5 gives the full variable domain: DGGITQSPKYLFRKEGQNVTLSCEQNLNHDAMYWYRQDPGQGLRLIYYSQIVNDFQKGDIAEGYSVSREKKESFPLTVTSAQKNPTAFYLCASSIDGGSNQPQHFGDGTRLSIL.

This clone was counted once. The rearrangement joins TRBV30 to TRBJ2-3, with 7 bases aligning to TRBD1. Trimming at V came to 0 bases and at J to 2 bases, leaving 14 bases not matched to a gene. This CDR3 contains 18 residues. CDR1 GTSNPN and CDR2 SVGIG come from the germline V gene (reference sequence). The CDR3 region has the DNA TGTGCCTGGAGTGTACAGTATCCGGACAGGACCTACACAGATACGCAGTATTTT. Its translation is CAWSVQYPDRTYTDTQYF.

In this sample, this clone turned up once. The chain links TRBV28 to TRBJ1-2, with a possible D match to TRBD1 (5 bases). The CDR3 length is 13 residues. The germline CDR1 and CDR2 sequences are MDHEN and SYDVKM. V lost 7 bases and J 8 bases, leaving 17 bases between the germline ends. In DNA, the CDR3 is TGTGCCAGCACCACTGGCGGGGCGCGAGGCTACACCTTC. Amino acids: CASTTGGARGYTF.

This chain connects TRBV5-1 to TRBJ2-1; tentatively, D is TRBD2 (5 bases). The germline gives CDR1 SGHRS, CDR2 YFSETQ. V was shortened by 5 bases and J by 0 bases, with 12 bases between the two germline ends. The length of the CDR3 is 15 residues. The chain's CDR3 is CASRGGLSSYNEQFF. DNA for the CDR3: TGCGCCAGCAGGGGCGGGCTAAGCTCCTACAATGAGCAGTTCTTC.

The V gene is TRBV20-1, the J gene TRBJ2-5; D unresolved. Germline CDR1 reads DFQATT; CDR2 reads SNEGSKA (reference sequence). V lost 8 bases and J lost 1, with 8 bases in between. The CDR3 sequence is 11 residues long. CDR3 DNA sequence: TGCAGTCAGTTAACCCAAGAGACCCAGTACTTC. Its translation: CSQLTQETQYF.

J is TRBJ2-7 and V is TRBV5-5, with 10 nucleotides matching TRBD1. Germline V gene sequence: CDR1 SGHKS, CDR2 YYEKEE (reference sequence). This CDR3 comprises 16 residues. Trimming removed 3 bases from V and 2 bases from J; junction bases left unmatched: 8. The CDR3 reads CASSYQGGTGAYEQYF. The CDR3 DNA follows: TGTGCCAGCAGCTATCAAGGAGGGACAGGGGCCTACGAGCAGTACTTC.

The rearrangement joins TRBV20-1 to TRBJ2-5, with D perhaps TRBD2 (5 bases). V was cut by 6 bases and J by 4 bases, with 9 bases left in between. The CDR3 runs 11 residues. The germline V gene encodes CDR1 DFQATT and CDR2 SNEGSKA (reference sequence). The CDR3 sequence: CSAGGRETQYF. In nucleotides, the CDR3 is TGCAGTGCAGGAGGCCGAGAGACCCAGTACTTC.

This chain links TRBV29-1 with TRBJ2-3, with a weak D call TRBD2 (5 bases). CDR3 length equals 13 residues. The germline V and J ends were trimmed by 3 bases and 4 bases, with 11 bases remaining between them. CDR1 and CDR2 (germline): SQVTM, ANQGSEA. CDR3 sequence reads: CSVEVGAADTQYF. Here the CDR3 DNA reads TGCAGCGTTGAGGTGGGAGCAGCAGATACGCAGTATTTT.

The gene calls are TRBV19 and TRBJ1-2, with a weak D call TRBD1 (6 bases). Deletions cut 5 bases from V and 4 bases from J, with 20 bases between. The CDR3 contains 16 residues. Germline V lookup: CDR1 LNHDA, CDR2 SQIVND (reference sequence). CDR3 in amino acids: CASSGRTASELYGYTF. As DNA, the CDR3 is TGTGCCAGTAGTGGAAGGACAGCGTCAGAACTCTATGGCTACACCTTC.

This rearrangement joins TRBV25-1 to TRBJ2-5; 9 bases fit TRBD2. The V segment lost 4 bases and the J segment 4 bases; nucleotides outside the gene matches: 4. Germline CDR1 and CDR2: MGHDK and SYGVNS. This CDR3 has 14 amino acids. This CDR3 reads CASSALAGVETQYF. CDR3 nucleotides: TGTGCCAGCAGTGCATTAGCGGGAGTAGAGACCCAGTACTTC.

CDR3: CATSGQGAREQYF. The CDR3 DNA sequence: TGTGCCACGTCGGGACAGGGGGCACGAGAGCAGTACTTC. V gene TRBV24-1 combines with J gene TRBJ2-7, with 12 positions matching TRBD1. This CDR3 comprises 13 residues. V lost 10 bases and J lost 7; bases outside the gene matches: 7. CDR1 is KGHDR and CDR2 is SFDVKD in the germline V gene.

V is TRBV7-6 and J is TRBJ2-2, with 10 bases matching TRBD2. The CDR3 consists of 17 residues. Trimming removed 1 base from V and 4 bases from J; junction bases left unmatched: 6. The germline V gene has CDR1 SGHVS and CDR2 FNYEAQ. The DNA for the CDR3 is TGTGCCAGCAGCTTAGTTCCAGCGGGAGGGAGCACCGGGGAGCTGTTTTTT. Its translation: CASSLVPAGGSTGELFF.

This chain links TRBV24-1 with TRBJ2-1; 14 nucleotides match TRBD2. The CDR3 consists of 19 residues. In germline, CDR1 is KGHDR, CDR2 SFDVKD. The trim removed 4 bases at V and 3 bases at J, leaving 10 bases unmatched. CDR3 sequence reads: CATSDPGTSGSSLYNEQFF. The CDR3 DNA sequence: TGTGCCACCAGTGACCCCGGGACTAGCGGGAGTTCGCTCTACAATGAGCAGTTCTTC.

The chain couples TRBV19 to TRBJ2-3, with 14 nucleotides matching TRBD2. CDR1 is LNHDA, CDR2 SQIVND, per germline (reference sequence). V shed 6 bases and J 5 bases; nucleotides not matched to a gene: 7. CDR3 length equals 16 residues. The DNA of the CDR3 is TGTGCCAGTAGGTCCCCGGGACTAGCGGGAGTAGATACGCAGTATTTT. It codes for CASRSPGLAGVDTQYF. The entire variable domain, with the rest obtained from reference TRBV19 and TRBJ2-3, is as follows: DGGITQSPKYLFRKEGQNVTLSCEQNLNHDAMYWYRQDPGQGLRLIYYSQIVNDFQKGDIAEGYSVSREKKESFPLTVTSAQKNPTAFYLCASRSPGLAGVDTQYFGPGTRLTVL.

The rearrangement uses TRBV19 and TRBJ1-5, with D hard to call. From germline, CDR1 is LNHDA and CDR2 SQIVND (reference sequence). V was cut by 4 bases and J by 0 bases, with 13 bases left in between. This CDR3 has 16 residues. CDR3 nucleotide sequence: TGTGCCAGTAGTAGGCTAGACGGATATAGCAATCAGCCCCAGCATTTT. It yields the protein CASSRLDGYSNQPQHF.

This clone was detected only a few times. The rearrangement links TRBV14 to TRBJ1-1; D gene unclear. Trimming removed 4 bases at V and 8 bases at J, with 14 bases between. The CDR3 sequence is 13 residues long. Germline values: CDR1 SGHDN, CDR2 FVKESK. CDR3 residues: CASSPGRVGEAFF. For the CDR3, the DNA is TGTGCCAGCAGCCCTGGGAGGGTAGGAGAAGCTTTCTTT.

As regards this clone: Other DNA variants within this sample encode the same CDR3. The chain carries TRBV12-3 or TRBV12-4 and TRBJ1-2, with 9 bases fitting TRBD1. The V and J ends lost 6 bases and 5 bases, in that order; junction bases with no gene match: 4. This CDR3 contains 13 residues. This CDR3 is CASSLQGAYGYTF. The CDR3 DNA sequence: TGTGCCAGCAGCCTACAGGGGGCATATGGCTACACCTTC.

The chain is built from TRBV9 and TRBJ2-6, with TRBD1 matching over 8 bases. The germline V gene has CDR1 SGDLS and CDR2 YYNGEE. This CDR3 has 19 amino acids. V shed 0 bases, J shed 2 bases, and the junction held 10 bases outside the gene matches. The CDR3 DNA is TGTGCCAGCAGCGTAGCACGACAGGGGCCCGGGGCTGGGGCCAACGTCCTGACTTTC. Protein product: CASSVARQGPGAGANVLTF.

V usage is TRBV29-1 and J usage is TRBJ1-2, with a tentative D call TRBD1 (5 bases). There are 14 residues in the CDR3. Germline CDR1 reads SQVTM; CDR2 reads ANQGSEA. V lost 4 bases to trimming and J lost 4 bases, with 16 bases between them. CDR3 in amino acids: CSVAVDSGPYGYTF. The CDR3 DNA reads as TGCAGCGTTGCAGTTGACAGCGGGCCCTATGGCTACACCTTC.